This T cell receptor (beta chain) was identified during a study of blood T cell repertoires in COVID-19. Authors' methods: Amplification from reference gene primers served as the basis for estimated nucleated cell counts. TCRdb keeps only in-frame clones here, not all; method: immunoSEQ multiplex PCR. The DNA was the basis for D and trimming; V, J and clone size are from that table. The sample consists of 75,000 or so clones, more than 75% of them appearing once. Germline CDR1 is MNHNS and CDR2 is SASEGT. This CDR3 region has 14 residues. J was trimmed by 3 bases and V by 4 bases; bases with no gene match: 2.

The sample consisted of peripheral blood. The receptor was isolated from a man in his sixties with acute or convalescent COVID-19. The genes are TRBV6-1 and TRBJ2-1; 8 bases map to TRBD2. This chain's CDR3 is CASSGSGNYNEQFF. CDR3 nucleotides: TGTGCCAGCAGTGGTAGCGGGAACTACAATGAGCAGTTCTTC.